This entry lists 9 T cell receptor beta chains sequenced from one sample in a study of OX40 agonist ivuxolimab in advanced cancers. Measured with immunoSEQ multiplex PCR; TCRdb has only the in-frame clones, and not every one. The sample includes some 80,000 clones, around 92% seen only once; the top ten take about 8%. The sample consisted of CD4+ or CD8+ T cells sorted from blood, taken in a trial of the OX40 agonist ivuxolimab. All receptors come from an adult with an advanced solid tumor such as melanoma, head and neck, liver or kidney cancer.

This clone appeared a few times. This rearrangement joins TRBV27 to TRBJ1-1; no clear D gene. Germline V lookup: CDR1 MNHEY, CDR2 SMNVEV (reference sequence). The CDR3 sequence is 13 residues long. V was shortened by 2 bases and J by 6 bases, with 10 bases between the two germline ends. The CDR3 is CASSLGGRAEAFF. The CDR3 DNA is TGTGCCAGCAGTTTAGGTGGGAGGGCTGAAGCTTTCTTT.

The chain recombines TRBV7-2 with TRBJ2-2; D is perhaps TRBD2 (6 bases). The V gene lost 7 bases and the J gene lost 2 bases, with 17 bases spanning the gap. The CDR3 is made up of 16 amino acids. Germline V gene data show CDR1 as SGHTA and CDR2 as FQGNSA. CDR3 region: CASIFSGAINTGELFF. CDR3 nucleotides: TGTGCCAGCATCTTTAGCGGAGCCATCAACACCGGGGAGCTGTTTTTT. The complete variable domain, with remaining parts taken from reference TRBV7-2 and TRBJ2-2, reads GAGVSQSPSNKVTEKGKDVELRCDPISGHTALYWYRQSLGQGLEFLIYFQGNSAPDKSGLPSDRFSAERTGGSVSTLTIQRTQQEDSAVYLCASIFSGAINTGELFFGEGSRLTVL.

The chain has TRBV12-5 and TRBJ2-7; D remains ambiguous. This CDR3 is built from 13 residues. Germline-derived CDR1 and CDR2 are LGHNT and FRNRAP. V lost 0 bases, J lost 2 bases, and 5 bases lay in between. CDR3 in DNA: TGTGCTAGTGGTTTGGTACCAGCCTACGAGCAGTACTTC. This sequence encodes CASGLVPAYEQYF.

This clone has a single count. The chain is built from TRBV13 and TRBJ1-4; D ambiguous. Trimming removed 6 bases from V and 0 bases from J, with 11 bases in between. Germline V gene sequence: CDR1 PRHDT, CDR2 FYEKMQ (reference sequence). This CDR3 has 15 amino acids. The CDR3 DNA is TGTGCCAGCAGTTTATCAAAAGCAACTAATGAAAAACTGTTTTTT. Translating gives CASSLSKATNEKLFF.

V usage is TRBV27 and J usage is TRBJ2-5; TRBD2 matches at 8 bases. The CDR3 length is 14 residues. The germline gives CDR1 MNHEY, CDR2 SMNVEV (reference sequence). After removal of 8 bases from V and 3 bases from J, the junction contained 8 bases not matched to a gene. The CDR3 spells CASSWGSGEETQYF. Written as DNA, the CDR3 is TGTGCCAGCTCTTGGGGTAGCGGGGAAGAGACCCAGTACTTC.

J is TRBJ2-1 and V is TRBV27; TRBD1 agrees at 8 bases. The CDR3 spans 14 residues. J lost 14 bases, V lost 0 bases, and 9 bases had no gene match. From germline, CDR1 is MNHEY and CDR2 SMNVEV (reference sequence). For the CDR3, the DNA is TGTGCCAGCAGTTTATCTCCCCCGACAGGGGTGGAGTTCTTC. This translates into CASSLSPPTGVEFF.

The V and J genes are TRBV5-1 and TRBJ2-1; TRBD2 might be the D (5 bases). Germline V gene data show CDR1 as SGHRS and CDR2 as YFSETQ. The CDR3 covers 16 residues. V was shortened by 0 bases and J by 0 bases, with 10 bases between the two germline ends. The CDR3 sequence: CASSLVAPSSYNEQFF. CDR3 in DNA: TGCGCCAGCAGCTTGGTAGCGCCTAGCTCCTACAATGAGCAGTTCTTC.

The rearrangement joins TRBV6-1 to TRBJ2-5, with TRBD1 as a possible D gene (6 bases). The CDR3 spans 15 residues. Germline assignment: CDR1 MNHNS and CDR2 SASEGT. Trimming shortened V by 2 bases and J by 3 bases, and 13 bases separated the two germline ends. The chain's CDR3 is CASSEWDMVKETQYF. The CDR3 DNA sequence: TGTGCCAGCAGTGAATGGGACATGGTAAAAGAGACCCAGTACTTC.

The rearrangement joins TRBV9 to TRBJ2-1; D is ambiguous. The CDR3 is 14 amino acids. Germline V CDR1 and CDR2: SGDLS, YYNGEE. V lost 3 bases to trimming and J lost 5 bases, with 12 bases between them. The CDR3: CASSAGEPHNEQFF. The CDR3 DNA sequence: TGTGCCAGCAGCGCTGGGGAACCCCACAATGAGCAGTTCTTC.